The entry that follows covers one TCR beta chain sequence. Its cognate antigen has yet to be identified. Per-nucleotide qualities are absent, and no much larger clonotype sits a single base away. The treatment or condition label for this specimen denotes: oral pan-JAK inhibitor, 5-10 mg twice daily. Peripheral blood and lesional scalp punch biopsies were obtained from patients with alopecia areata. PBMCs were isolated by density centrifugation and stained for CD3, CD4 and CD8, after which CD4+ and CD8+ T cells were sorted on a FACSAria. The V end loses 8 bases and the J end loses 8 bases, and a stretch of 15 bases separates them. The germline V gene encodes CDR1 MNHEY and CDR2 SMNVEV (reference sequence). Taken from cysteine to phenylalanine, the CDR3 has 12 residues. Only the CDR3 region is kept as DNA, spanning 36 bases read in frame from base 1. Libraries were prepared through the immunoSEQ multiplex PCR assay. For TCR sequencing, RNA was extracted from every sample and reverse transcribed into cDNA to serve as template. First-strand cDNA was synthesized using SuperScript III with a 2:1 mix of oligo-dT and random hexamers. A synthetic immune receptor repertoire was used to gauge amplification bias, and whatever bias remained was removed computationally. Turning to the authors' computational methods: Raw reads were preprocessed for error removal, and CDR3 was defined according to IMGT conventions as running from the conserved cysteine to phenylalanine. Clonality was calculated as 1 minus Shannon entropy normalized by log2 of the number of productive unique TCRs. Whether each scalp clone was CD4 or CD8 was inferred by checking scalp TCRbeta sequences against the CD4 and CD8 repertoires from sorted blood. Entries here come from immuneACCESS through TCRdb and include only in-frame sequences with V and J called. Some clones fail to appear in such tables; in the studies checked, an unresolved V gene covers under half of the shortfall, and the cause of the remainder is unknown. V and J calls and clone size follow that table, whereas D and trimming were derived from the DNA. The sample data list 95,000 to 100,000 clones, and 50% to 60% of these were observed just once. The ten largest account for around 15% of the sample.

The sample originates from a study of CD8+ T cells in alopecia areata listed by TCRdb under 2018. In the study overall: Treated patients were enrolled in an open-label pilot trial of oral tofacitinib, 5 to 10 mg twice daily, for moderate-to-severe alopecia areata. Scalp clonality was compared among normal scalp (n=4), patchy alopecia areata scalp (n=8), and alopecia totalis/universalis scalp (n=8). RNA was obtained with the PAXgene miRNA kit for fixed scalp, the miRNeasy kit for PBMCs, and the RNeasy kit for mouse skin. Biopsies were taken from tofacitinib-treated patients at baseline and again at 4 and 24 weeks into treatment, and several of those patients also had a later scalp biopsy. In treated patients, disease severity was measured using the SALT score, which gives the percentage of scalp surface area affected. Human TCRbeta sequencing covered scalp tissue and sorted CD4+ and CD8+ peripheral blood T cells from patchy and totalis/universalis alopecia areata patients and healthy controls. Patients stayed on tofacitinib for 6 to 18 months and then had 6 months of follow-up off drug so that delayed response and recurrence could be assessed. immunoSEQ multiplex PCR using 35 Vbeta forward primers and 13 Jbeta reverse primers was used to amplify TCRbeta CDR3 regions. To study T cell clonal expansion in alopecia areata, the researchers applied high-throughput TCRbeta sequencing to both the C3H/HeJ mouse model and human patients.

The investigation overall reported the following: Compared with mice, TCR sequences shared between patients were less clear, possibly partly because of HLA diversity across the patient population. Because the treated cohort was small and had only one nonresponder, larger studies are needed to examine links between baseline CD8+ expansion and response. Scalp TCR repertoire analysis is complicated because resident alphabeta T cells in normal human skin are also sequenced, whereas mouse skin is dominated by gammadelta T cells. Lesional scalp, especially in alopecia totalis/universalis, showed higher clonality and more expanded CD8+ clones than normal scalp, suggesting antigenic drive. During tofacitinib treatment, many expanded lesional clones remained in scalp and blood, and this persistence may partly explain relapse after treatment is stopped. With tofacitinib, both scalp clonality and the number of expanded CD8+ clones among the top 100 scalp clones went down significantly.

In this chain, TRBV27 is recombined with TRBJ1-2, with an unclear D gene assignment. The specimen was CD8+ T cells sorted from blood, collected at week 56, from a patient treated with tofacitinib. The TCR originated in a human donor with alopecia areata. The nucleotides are TGTGCCAGCCGTAGGGTAAATGGAGGCTACACCTTC. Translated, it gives CASRRVNGGYTF.